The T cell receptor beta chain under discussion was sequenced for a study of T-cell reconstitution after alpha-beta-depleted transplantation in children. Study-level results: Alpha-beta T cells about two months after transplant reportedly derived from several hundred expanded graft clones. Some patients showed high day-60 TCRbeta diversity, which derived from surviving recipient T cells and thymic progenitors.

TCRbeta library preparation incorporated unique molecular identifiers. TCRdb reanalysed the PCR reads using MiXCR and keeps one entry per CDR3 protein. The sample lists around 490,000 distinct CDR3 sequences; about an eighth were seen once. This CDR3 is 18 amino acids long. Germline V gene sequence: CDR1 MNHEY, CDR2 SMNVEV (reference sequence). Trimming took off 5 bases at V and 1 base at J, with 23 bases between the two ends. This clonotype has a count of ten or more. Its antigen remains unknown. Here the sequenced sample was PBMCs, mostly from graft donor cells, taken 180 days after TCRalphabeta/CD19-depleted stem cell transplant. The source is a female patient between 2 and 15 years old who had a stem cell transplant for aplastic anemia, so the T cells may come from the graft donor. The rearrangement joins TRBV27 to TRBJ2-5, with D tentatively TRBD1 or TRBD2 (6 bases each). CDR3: CASSPTGPGVPIQETQYF. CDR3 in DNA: TGTGCCAGCAGTCCTACAGGGCCGGGAGTTCCCATCCAAGAGACCCAGTACTTC.